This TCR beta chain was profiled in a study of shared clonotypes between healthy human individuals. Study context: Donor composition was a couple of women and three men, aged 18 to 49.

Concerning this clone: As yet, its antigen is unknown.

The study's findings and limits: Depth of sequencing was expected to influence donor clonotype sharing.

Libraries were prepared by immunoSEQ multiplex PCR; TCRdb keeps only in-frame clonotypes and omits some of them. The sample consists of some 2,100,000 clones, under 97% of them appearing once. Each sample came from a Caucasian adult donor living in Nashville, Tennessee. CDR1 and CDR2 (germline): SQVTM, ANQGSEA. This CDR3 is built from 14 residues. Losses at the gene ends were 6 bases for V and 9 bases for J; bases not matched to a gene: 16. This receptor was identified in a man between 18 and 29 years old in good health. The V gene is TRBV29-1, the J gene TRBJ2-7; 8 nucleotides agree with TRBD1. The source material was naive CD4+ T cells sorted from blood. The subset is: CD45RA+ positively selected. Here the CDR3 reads CSVEPGTGLRGQYF. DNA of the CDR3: TGCAGCGTAGAACCCGGGACAGGTCTTCGGGGGCAGTACTTC.